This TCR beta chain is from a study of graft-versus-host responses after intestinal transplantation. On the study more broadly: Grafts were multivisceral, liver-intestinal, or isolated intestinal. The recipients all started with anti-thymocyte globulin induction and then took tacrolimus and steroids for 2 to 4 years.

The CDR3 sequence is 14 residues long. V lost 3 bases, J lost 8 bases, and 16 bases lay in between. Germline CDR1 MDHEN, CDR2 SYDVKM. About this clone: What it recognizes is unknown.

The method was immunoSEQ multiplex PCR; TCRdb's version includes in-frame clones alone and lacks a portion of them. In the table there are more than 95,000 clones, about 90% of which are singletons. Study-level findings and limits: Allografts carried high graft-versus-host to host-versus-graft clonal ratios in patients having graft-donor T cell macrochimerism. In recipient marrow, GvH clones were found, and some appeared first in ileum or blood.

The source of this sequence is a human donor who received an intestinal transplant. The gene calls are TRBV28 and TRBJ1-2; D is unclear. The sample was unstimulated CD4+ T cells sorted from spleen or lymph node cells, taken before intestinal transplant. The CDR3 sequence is CASSFLVHTQGYTF. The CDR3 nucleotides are TGTGCCAGCAGTTTCCTGGTACATACCCAAGGCTACACCTTC.